The 22 T cell receptor beta chains presented below share a single source sample, sequenced in a study of T cell responses to AZD1222 COVID-19 vaccine (TCRdb year 2021). Receptors were amplified or captured by the immunoSEQ multiplex PCR assay. TCRdb re-hosts the immuneACCESS table, in-frame sequences only. Its copies lack some clones; in the studies checked, an unresolved V gene accounts for under half of them, and the cause for the rest is not known. The sample has 70,000 to 95,000 clones on record, roughly 88% of them singletons. Around 4.5% of the sample rests with the top ten. Sample time point, as interpreted from the label and publication: baseline before first vaccination. The treatment or condition tag for this specimen amounts to: meningococcal conjugate vaccine given as trial control. Sample: peripheral blood, taken on day 0 of MenACWY control vaccination. These receptors came from an adult in good health.

V gene TRBV5-1 combines with J gene TRBJ1-1; 7 positions agree with TRBD1. Germline V gives CDR1 SGHRS, CDR2 YFSETQ. The CDR3 covers 14 residues. V shed 4 bases, J shed 6 bases, and the junction held 9 bases outside the gene matches. CDR3 DNA sequence: TGCGCCAGCAGCGAACCCGACAGGGCCTCTGAAGCTTTCTTT. Translated, it gives CASSEPDRASEAFF. Based on the CDR3 plus reference TRBV5-1 and TRBJ1-1, the full variable domain is KAGVTQTPRYLIKTRGQQVTLSCSPISGHRSVSWYQQTPGQGLQFLFEYFSETQRNKGNFPGRFSGRQFSNSRSEMNVSTLELGDSALYLCASSEPDRASEAFFGQGTRLTVV.

This clone appeared a few times. The chain combines TRBV12-5 with TRBJ1-2, with D perhaps TRBD1 (5 bases). Deletions cut 5 bases from V and 5 bases from J, with 21 bases between. Germline V lookup: CDR1 LGHNT, CDR2 FRNRAP. The CDR3 is 16 amino acids. The chain's CDR3 is CASGIVSGEGGYGYTF. CDR3 sequence (DNA): TGTGCTAGTGGTATCGTTTCGGGGGAGGGAGGATATGGCTACACCTTC.

J is TRBJ1-6 and V is TRBV28; perhaps TRBD1 as D (5 bases). The CDR3 totals 15 residues. Germline loops: CDR1 MDHEN, CDR2 SYDVKM. The ends were cut back, 2 bases at V and 6 bases at J, with 11 bases in the middle. The CDR3 loop reads CASSLAQGINSPLHF. The DNA for the CDR3 is TGTGCCAGCAGTTTAGCCCAGGGTATTAATTCACCCCTCCACTTT.

This clone was observed a few times. This chain joins TRBV4-3 and TRBJ1-1; TRBD1 matches 7 bases. Germline V gene data show CDR1 as LGHNA and CDR2 as YSLEER. This CDR3 spans 14 amino acids. J gave up 4 bases and V 1 base, and 3 bases lay outside the gene matches. In DNA, the CDR3 is TGCGCCAGCAGCCAAGGGACAGGAACCACTGAAGCTTTCTTT. Protein: CASSQGTGTTEAFF.

The chain links TRBV19 to TRBJ2-7, with D uncertain. Trimming took 3 bases from V and 6 from J, leaving 18 bases between them. Germline-derived CDR1 and CDR2 are LNHDA and SQIVND (reference sequence). This CDR3 has 15 residues. CDR3 in amino acids: CASSIRRPTSGEQYF. The DNA for the CDR3 is TGTGCCAGTAGTATCAGGAGACCGACCTCTGGCGAGCAGTACTTC.

This chain connects TRBV6-5 to TRBJ1-5, with D perhaps matching TRBD1 (6 bases). The CDR3 runs to 12 residues. Germline CDR1 is MNHEY and CDR2 is SVGAGI. V was clipped by 8 bases and J by 1 base, with 6 bases between them. This CDR3 reads CASGGSNQPQHF. CDR3 DNA sequence: TGTGCCAGCGGGGGCAGCAATCAGCCCCAGCATTTT.

With regard to this clone: At one end, the junction sequence differs from germline, possibly due to a read error. V gene TRBV7-2 combines with J gene TRBJ2-2, with no clear D. CDR3 size: 14 residues. In germline, CDR1 is SGHTA, CDR2 FQGNSA. The CDR3 here is CASSLGRNAGELFF. The CDR3 nucleotides read TGTGCCAGCAGCTTAGGCAGGAACGCCGGGGAGCTGTTTTTT. The variable domain in full, completed from reference TRBV7-2 and TRBJ2-2, reads GAGVSQSPSNKVTEKGKDVELRCDPISGHTALYWYRQSLGQGLEFLIYFQGNSAPDKSGLPSDRFSAERTGGSVSTLTIQRTQQEDSAVYLCASSLGRNAGELFFGEGSRLTVL.

The chain links TRBV11-2 to TRBJ2-7; maybe TRBD2 (5 bases). This CDR3 is 14 amino acids long. CDR1 and CDR2 (germline): SGHAT, FQNNGV. The V gene lost 2 bases and the J gene lost 0 bases, with 8 bases spanning the gap. The CDR3 sequence is CASSLQDFSYEQYF. In nucleotides, the CDR3 is TGTGCCAGCAGCTTACAGGACTTCTCCTACGAGCAGTACTTC.

V gene TRBV12-3 or TRBV12-4 combines with J gene TRBJ1-1; no clear D. V was shortened by 7 bases and J by 6 bases, with 15 bases between the two germline ends. CDR3 length: 13 amino acids. DNA for the CDR3: TGTGCCAGCATCCCTACCCATAGGGCTGAAGCTTTCTTT. It translates to CASIPTHRAEAFF.

The CDR3 sequence: CASSQTSGWGDTQYF. For the CDR3, the DNA is TGTGCCAGCAGCCAAACTAGCGGGTGGGGAGATACGCAGTATTTT. The chain couples TRBV3-1 (or the pseudogene TRBV3-2) to TRBJ2-3, with 9 bases identical to TRBD2. The CDR3 totals 15 residues. Trimming took 2 bases from V and 5 from J; bases not matched to a gene: 5. Germline V CDR1 and CDR2: LGHDT, YNNKEL (reference sequence).

V is TRBV4-3 and J is TRBJ1-2; weak D call: TRBD1 (5 bases). This CDR3 has 14 amino acids. V lost 0 bases and J 8 bases, leaving 13 bases between the germline ends. CDR1 LGHNA and CDR2 YSLEER come from the germline V gene. This chain's CDR3 is CASSQDRGTGGYTF. DNA for the CDR3: TGCGCCAGCAGCCAAGATAGAGGGACCGGAGGCTACACCTTC.

The rearrangement links TRBV30 to TRBJ1-5, with unresolved D. Trimming stripped 5 bases from V and 2 bases from J, with 10 bases between. Looked up from germline, CDR1 is GTSNPN and CDR2 is SVGIG (reference sequence). The CDR3 extends over 13 amino acids. In DNA form, the CDR3 reads TGTGCCTGGTCTAAGAGTGGCAATCAGCCCCAGCATTTT. Protein product: CAWSKSGNQPQHF.

The table lists this clone with a few counts. The chain couples TRBV19 to TRBJ2-7; D is ambiguous. The CDR3 spans 14 residues. The V gene's germline CDR1 is LNHDA and CDR2 SQIVND (reference sequence). V dropped 3 bases and J dropped 1 base, with 10 bases sitting between them. The chain's CDR3 is CASSMWRNSYEQYF. The CDR3, as DNA: TGTGCCAGTAGTATGTGGAGAAATTCCTACGAGCAGTACTTC.

The V gene is TRBV5-4, the J gene TRBJ1-5, with D possibly being TRBD1 (5 bases). The germline gives CDR1 SGHNT, CDR2 YYREEE (reference sequence). The V gene lost 1 base and the J gene lost 11 bases, with 22 bases spanning the gap. The CDR3 consists of 16 residues. The chain's CDR3 is CASSLRRQTYFAAQHF. The CDR3 coding sequence is TGTGCCAGCAGCTTGAGGAGACAGACTTATTTCGCAGCCCAGCATTTT.

This clone was seen once. The chain is built from TRBV28 and TRBJ1-1; perhaps TRBD1 as D (5 bases). Germline CDR1 MDHEN, CDR2 SYDVKM. This CDR3 has 15 amino acids. V was trimmed by 5 bases and J by 0 bases, leaving 13 bases between them. The CDR3 bases are TGTGCCAGCAGTCCGGACACGTTTATGAACACTGAAGCTTTCTTT. Residues: CASSPDTFMNTEAFF.

The genes are TRBV28 and TRBJ2-2; no clear D gene. Germline lookup yields CDR1 MDHEN and CDR2 SYDVKM. Trimming stripped 1 base from V and 4 bases from J, with 10 bases between. The CDR3 is made up of 15 amino acids. CDR3 in DNA: TGTGCCAGCAGTTTATCCTCGGAAATCACCGGGGAGCTGTTTTTT. It encodes CASSLSSEITGELFF.

The chain employs TRBV28 and TRBJ2-4; D is unclear. CDR3 length: 14 amino acids. The germline V gene has CDR1 MDHEN and CDR2 SYDVKM. V dropped 4 bases and J dropped 8 bases, with 15 bases sitting between them. For the CDR3, the DNA is TGTGCCAGCAGTTCCATGGGGATGGTTGACATTCAGTACTTC. This gives the protein CASSSMGMVDIQYF.

J is TRBJ1-5 and V is TRBV29-1; 9 bases are shared with TRBD1. Per germline, CDR1 SQVTM and CDR2 ANQGSEA. V lost 6 bases to trimming and J lost 4 bases; unmatched junction nucleotides: 7. CDR3 length: 14 amino acids. The CDR3 here is CSVAPGTGNQPQHF. Written as DNA, the CDR3 is TGCAGCGTGGCCCCCGGGACAGGGAATCAGCCCCAGCATTTT.

The J gene is TRBJ2-7, the V gene TRBV12-3 or TRBV12-4; D is ambiguous. The CDR3 loop spans 11 amino acids. V shed 6 bases and J shed 6 bases, with 9 bases lying between them. The CDR3 region is CASSLEGEQYF. The CDR3 nucleotides read TGTGCCAGCAGCCTCGAAGGCGAGCAGTACTTC.

V gene TRBV10-3 combines with J gene TRBJ1-5, with 8 bases fitting TRBD1. The CDR3 totals 13 residues. Unmatched junction bases numbered 7, after V lost 10 bases and J lost 5 bases. The germline V gene has CDR1 ENHRY and CDR2 SYGVKD. CDR3 protein: CATSTGADQPQHF. In nucleotides, the CDR3 is TGTGCCACGTCGACAGGGGCAGATCAGCCCCAGCATTTT.

V is TRBV6-5 and J is TRBJ2-5; 10 nucleotides agree with TRBD1. V gave up 5 bases and J gave up 5 bases; unmatched junction bases: 8. Germline V CDR1 and CDR2: MNHEY, SVGAGI. This CDR3 has 15 residues. The CDR3, as DNA: TGTGCCAGCAGTCCCCCGACAGGGGGCCGGGAGACCCAGTACTTC. Its translation is CASSPPTGGRETQYF.

This chain uses TRBV3-1 (or the pseudogene TRBV3-2) with TRBJ2-7, with 8 bases matching TRBD2. The length of the CDR3 is 14 residues. The V segment lost 6 bases and the J segment 2 bases; nucleotides outside the gene matches: 6. The germline V gene encodes CDR1 LGHDT and CDR2 YNNKEL (reference sequence). DNA of the CDR3: TGTGCCAGCAGGAGCACTAGCGGTGCCTACGAGCAGTACTTC. It is translated as CASRSTSGAYEQYF.